This T cell receptor beta chain was captured by sequencing in a study of beta chain features in type 1 diabetes (dated by TCRdb to 2016 to 2019). With regard to the full study: Mean age, gender distribution, total cell number and subset yield did not differ between patients and healthy donors. A total of around 110,000,000 sorted cells were examined across all samples, and a strong correlation was observed between cell number per subset and RNA yield. The study compared TCRB repertoires of sorted circulating CD4+ T cell subsets between recently diagnosed type 1 diabetes patients and matched healthy donors. Regulatory and stem cell-like memory subsets were isolated from only 8 patients and roughly eight healthy donors, whereas naive and central memory subsets came from all 30 or so donors.

On the study overall, not on this receptor specifically: Sequencing cDNA rather than genomic DNA could over-represent highly expressing activated cells, although activation and CD3 levels did not differ between groups. Naive, central memory and regulatory TCRB repertoires appeared to be more alike among patients than among healthy donors. Patients with type 1 diabetes made fewer insertions and deleted more nucleotides at VDJ recombination sites, implying thymic rearrangement abnormalities. Shorter templates might be favored by PCR, yet because patient and control samples were amplified and corrected together, any such skew would affect both groups equally. Type 1 diabetes patients showed a moderate but significant shortening of TCRB CDR3 length in all four CD4+ subsets. HLA sub-analyses involved small numbers of individuals, so any influence of HLA type on TCRB rearrangement remained unresolved.

The entire isolated RNA was reverse transcribed using the High Capacity cDNA Reverse Transcription Kit, and thus expressed TCRB transcripts were sequenced. Deep immunoSEQ sequencing was applied to naive, central memory and regulatory T cell samples, giving an average of about 3.7 million total reads per sample. Sorted cells were lysed in RLT buffer, and RNA was extracted using DNase-treated RNeasy Micro or Mini kits according to cell number. Each cell subset was processed on its own to prevent cross-contamination, while patient and healthy donor samples were processed together. The immunoSEQ multiplex PCR was used to amplify TCRB sequences from cDNA, yielding 87-bp fragments that span the CDR3 region. Sequencing of the amplicons was performed on the Illumina HiSeq platform. As for the original processing: PCR bias was computationally corrected using synthetic template baselines, reads within Hamming distance 2 were collapsed, and singletons that could not be merged were discarded. Reads were aligned against IMGT so that V, D and J genes, CDR3 length and insertions or deletions at six rearrangement sites could be assigned. Within each subset, clonotype counts were normalized to sorted cell number, and only after that were true diversity and Gini coefficients computed with the tcR R package. The overlap coefficient, calculated on TCRB nucleotide sequences, was used to quantify repertoire sharing. The source is immuneACCESS, and TCRdb retained only in-frame sequences with V and J called. Part of the clones is not carried over; for the studies checked, unresolved V genes explain less than half of this, and the remainder is unexplained. V and J calls and clone size are copied from that table; D and trimming were computed from the DNA. The sample includes 160,000 or so clones, with about 9% observed a single time. 0.65% to 0.9% of the sample is in the top ten clones.

To note about this clone: What antigen it recognizes has not been identified. Base quality data are lacking; no much larger clone is found one base away.

Each donor gave one peripheral blood draw, averaging approximately 110 mL, which was collected into heparinised tubes. Naive, central memory, regulatory and stem cell-like memory CD4+ T cells were sorted on a BD FACSAria II using a panel including CD45RO, CCR7, CD25, CD127, CD95 and CD27. Every sorted population had a purity above 95%. Right away, PBMCs were isolated by Lymphoprep density gradient centrifugation and were stained directly, with no culture step. So that batch effects would be minimized, each experiment stained and sorted samples in pairs, pairing one healthy donor with one patient. The CDR3, cysteine through phenylalanine, is 15 amino acids long. Only the CDR3 part of the read is kept: 45 bases, read in frame from the first base. Trimming at the junction amounts to 1 base on V and 6 bases on J, and the germline ends lie 12 bases apart. Per the germline V gene, LGHNA is the CDR1 and YNFKEQ is the CDR2.

The sample was central memory CD4+ T cells from blood. The rearranged chain carries TRBV4-2 and TRBJ2-2; tentative D gene TRBD2, with 5 bases matching. The sequence was obtained from a woman in her twenties or thirties with type 1 diabetes. The nucleotides are TGTGCCAGCAGCCAAGGACCTCGGGAAGCCGGGGAGCTGTTTTTT. It translates as CASSQGPREAGELFF.